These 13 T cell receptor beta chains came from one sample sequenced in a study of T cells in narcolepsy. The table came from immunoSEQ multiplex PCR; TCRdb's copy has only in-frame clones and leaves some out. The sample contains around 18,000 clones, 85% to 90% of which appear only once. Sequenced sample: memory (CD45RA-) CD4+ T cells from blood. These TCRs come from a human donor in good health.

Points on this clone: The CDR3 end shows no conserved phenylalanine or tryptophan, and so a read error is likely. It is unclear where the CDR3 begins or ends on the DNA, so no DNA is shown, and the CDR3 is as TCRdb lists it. The CDR3 region is CASSYTTPGRYEEYL. V is TRBV6-6 and J is TRBJ2-7. CDR1 and CDR2 from the germline V gene are MNHNY and SVGAGI (reference sequence). The CDR3 has 15 amino acids, counting both end residues.

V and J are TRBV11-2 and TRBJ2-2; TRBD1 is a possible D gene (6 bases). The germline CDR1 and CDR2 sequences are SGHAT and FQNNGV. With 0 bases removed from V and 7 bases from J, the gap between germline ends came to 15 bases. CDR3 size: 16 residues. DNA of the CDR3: TGTGCCAGCAGCTTAGAGGCAGGGGTGGAGATCGGGGAGCTGTTTTTT. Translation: CASSLEAGVEIGELFF.

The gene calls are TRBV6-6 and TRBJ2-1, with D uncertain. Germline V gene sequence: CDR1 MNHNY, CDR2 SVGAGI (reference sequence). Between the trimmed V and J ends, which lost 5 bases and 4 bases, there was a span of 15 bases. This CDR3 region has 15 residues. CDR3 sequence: CASSENRATYNEQFF. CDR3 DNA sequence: TGTGCCAGCAGTGAGAACCGGGCCACATACAATGAGCAGTTCTTC.

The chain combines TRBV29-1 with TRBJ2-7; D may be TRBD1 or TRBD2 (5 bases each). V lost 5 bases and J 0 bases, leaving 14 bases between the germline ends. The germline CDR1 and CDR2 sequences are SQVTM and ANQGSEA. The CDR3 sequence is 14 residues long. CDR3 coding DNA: TGCAGCGTTTCGGTAGAGGGGCTCTCCTACGAGCAGTACTTC. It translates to CSVSVEGLSYEQYF.

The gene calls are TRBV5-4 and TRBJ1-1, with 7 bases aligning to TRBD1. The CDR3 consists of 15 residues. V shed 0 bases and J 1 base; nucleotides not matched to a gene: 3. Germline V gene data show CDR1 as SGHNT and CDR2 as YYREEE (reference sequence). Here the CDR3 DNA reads TGTGCCAGCAGCTTGGCGGGACAGTCGAACACTGAAGCTTTCTTT. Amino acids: CASSLAGQSNTEAFF.

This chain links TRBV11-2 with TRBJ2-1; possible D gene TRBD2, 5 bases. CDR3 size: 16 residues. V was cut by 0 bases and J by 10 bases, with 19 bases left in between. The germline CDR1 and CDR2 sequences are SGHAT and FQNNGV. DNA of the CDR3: TGTGCCAGCAGCTTAGACCTGGGAGTCCTGGTCGTAGAGCAGTTCTTC. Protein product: CASSLDLGVLVVEQFF.

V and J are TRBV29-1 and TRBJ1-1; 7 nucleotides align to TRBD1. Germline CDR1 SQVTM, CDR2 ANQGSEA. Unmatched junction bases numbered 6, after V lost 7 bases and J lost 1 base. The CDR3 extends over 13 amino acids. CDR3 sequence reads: CSGYRGWNTEAFF. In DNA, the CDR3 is TGCAGCGGATACAGGGGTTGGAACACTGAAGCTTTCTTT.

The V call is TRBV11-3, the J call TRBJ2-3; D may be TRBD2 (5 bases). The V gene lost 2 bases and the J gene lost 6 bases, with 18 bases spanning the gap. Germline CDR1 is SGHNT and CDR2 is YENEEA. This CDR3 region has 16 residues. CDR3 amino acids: CASSLSPSGGGDTQYF. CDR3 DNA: TGTGCCAGCAGCTTAAGCCCCTCAGGAGGTGGGGATACGCAGTATTTT.

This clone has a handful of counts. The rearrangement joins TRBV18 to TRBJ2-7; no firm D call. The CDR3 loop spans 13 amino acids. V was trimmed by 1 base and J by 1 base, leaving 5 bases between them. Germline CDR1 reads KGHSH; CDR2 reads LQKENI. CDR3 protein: CASSPRRSYEQYF. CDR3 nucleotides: TGTGCCAGCTCACCACGGCGGTCCTACGAGCAGTACTTC.

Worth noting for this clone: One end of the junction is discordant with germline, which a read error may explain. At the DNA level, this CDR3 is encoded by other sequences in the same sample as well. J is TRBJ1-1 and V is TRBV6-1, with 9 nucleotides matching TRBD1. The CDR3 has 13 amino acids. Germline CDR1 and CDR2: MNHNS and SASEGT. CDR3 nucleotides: TGTGCCAGCAGGCTCACAGGGGGCACTGAGGCTTTCTTT. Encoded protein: CASRLTGGTEAFF.

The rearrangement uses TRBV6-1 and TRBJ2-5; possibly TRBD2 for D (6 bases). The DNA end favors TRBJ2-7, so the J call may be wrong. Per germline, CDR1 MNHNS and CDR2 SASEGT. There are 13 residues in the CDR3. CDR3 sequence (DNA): TGTGCCAGCTTGGCGGGGCGGGGCTACGAGCAGTACTTC. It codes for CASLAGRGYEQYF.

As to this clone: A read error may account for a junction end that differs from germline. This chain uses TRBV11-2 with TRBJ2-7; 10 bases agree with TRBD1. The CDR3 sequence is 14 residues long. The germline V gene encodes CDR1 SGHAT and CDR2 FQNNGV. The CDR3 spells CASSLDRGLYKQYF. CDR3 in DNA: TGTGCCAGCAGCCTCGACAGGGGGCTCTACAAGCAGTACTTC.

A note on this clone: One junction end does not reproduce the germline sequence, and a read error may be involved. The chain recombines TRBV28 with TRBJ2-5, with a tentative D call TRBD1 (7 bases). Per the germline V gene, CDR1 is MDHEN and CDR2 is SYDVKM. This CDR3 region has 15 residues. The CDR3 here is CAVMTSGGTQEIQYF. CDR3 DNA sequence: TGTGCCGTCATGACCTCAGGGGGGACTCAAGAGATCCAGTACTTC.